The sequence of this T cell receptor beta chain was determined in a study of T cells in Graves' hyperthyroidism and ophthalmopathy. General study points: Ophthalmopathy was identified by the model a median approximately 6.4 months ahead of onset. Clonotypes that were expanded in thyroid above 0.001 mostly appeared in blood too.

The table lists this clonotype with a few counts. Its cognate antigen is unknown. RNA transcripts gave rise to amplified TCR beta CDR3 regions. The HTBI set primed first-round TCR CDR3 RT-PCR. TCRdb reanalysed the multiplex PCR reads using MiXCR and keeps one entry per CDR3 protein. Of about 530,000 distinct CDR3 sequences listed, 15% to 20% were seen once; the top ten hold approximately 16%. Unmatched junction bases numbered 2, after V lost 1 base and J lost 8 bases. Germline values: CDR1 SEHNR, CDR2 FQNEAQ (reference sequence). The CDR3 runs 15 residues. Individuals with ophthalmopathy presented a Clinical Activity Score of at least 3, a NOSPECS grade of at least 4 and a duration under 3 months.

Sequenced material: blood. This TCR was sampled from a woman younger than 35 with Graves' ophthalmopathy. V and J are TRBV7-9 and TRBJ1-6, with TRBD1 matching over 10 bases. The CDR3 coding sequence is TGTGCCAGCAGCTTAGGGACAGGGGGAGATTCACCCCTCCACTTT. Its protein is CASSLGTGGDSPLHF.